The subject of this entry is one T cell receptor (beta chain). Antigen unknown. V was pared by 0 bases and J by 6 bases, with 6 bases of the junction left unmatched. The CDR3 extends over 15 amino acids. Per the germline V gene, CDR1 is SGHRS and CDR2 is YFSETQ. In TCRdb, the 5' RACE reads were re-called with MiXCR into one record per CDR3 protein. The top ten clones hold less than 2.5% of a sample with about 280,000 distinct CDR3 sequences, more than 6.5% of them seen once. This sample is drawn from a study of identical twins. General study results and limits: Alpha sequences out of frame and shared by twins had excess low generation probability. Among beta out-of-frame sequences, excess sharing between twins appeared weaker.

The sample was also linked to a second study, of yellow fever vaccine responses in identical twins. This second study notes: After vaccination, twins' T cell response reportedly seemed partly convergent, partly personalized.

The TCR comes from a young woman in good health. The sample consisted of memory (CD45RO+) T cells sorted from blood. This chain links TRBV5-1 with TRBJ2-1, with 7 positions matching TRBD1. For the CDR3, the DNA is TGCGCCAGCAGCTTGGCCGGGACAGATTCCAATGAGCAGTTCTTC. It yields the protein CASSLAGTDSNEQFF.